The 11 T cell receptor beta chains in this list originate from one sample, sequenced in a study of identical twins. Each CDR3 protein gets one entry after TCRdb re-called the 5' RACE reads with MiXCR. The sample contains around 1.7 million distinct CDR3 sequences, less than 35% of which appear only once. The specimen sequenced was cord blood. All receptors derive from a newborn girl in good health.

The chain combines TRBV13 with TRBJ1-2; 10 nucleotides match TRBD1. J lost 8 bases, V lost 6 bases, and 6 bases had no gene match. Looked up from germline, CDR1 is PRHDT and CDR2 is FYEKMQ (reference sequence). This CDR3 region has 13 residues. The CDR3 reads CASSSGTGAGYTF. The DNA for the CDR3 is TGTGCCAGCAGTTCCGGGACAGGGGCCGGCTACACCTTC.

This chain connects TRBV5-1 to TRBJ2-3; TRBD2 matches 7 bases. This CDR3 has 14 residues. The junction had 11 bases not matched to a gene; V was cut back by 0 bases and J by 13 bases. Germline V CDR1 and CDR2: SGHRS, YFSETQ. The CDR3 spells CASSLVSDAGEEYF. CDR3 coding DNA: TGCGCCAGCAGCTTGGTCTCCGACGCGGGAGAGGAGTATTTT.

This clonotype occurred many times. The CDR3 is CASSPQGGDQPQHF. The CDR3 DNA reads TGTGCCAGCAGCCCACAGGGGGGCGATCAGCCCCAGCATTTT. The chain combines TRBV4-2 with TRBJ1-5, with 8 bases aligning to TRBD1. V lost 4 bases and J lost 5; bases outside the gene matches: 4. Germline V gene sequence: CDR1 LGHNA, CDR2 YNFKEQ. CDR3 size: 14 residues.

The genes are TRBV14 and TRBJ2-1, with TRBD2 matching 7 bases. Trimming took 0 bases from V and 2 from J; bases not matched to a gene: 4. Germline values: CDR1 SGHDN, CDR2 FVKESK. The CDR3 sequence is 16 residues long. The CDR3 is CASSQELAPAYNEQFF. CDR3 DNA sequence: TGTGCCAGCAGCCAAGAACTAGCGCCAGCCTACAATGAGCAGTTCTTC.

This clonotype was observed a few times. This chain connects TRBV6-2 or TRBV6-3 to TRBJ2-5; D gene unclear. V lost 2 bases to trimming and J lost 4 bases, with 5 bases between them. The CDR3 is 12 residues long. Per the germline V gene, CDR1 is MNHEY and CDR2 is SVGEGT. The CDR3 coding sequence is TGTGCCAGCAGTTACCCTTCAGAGACCCAGTACTTC. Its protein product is CASSYPSETQYF.

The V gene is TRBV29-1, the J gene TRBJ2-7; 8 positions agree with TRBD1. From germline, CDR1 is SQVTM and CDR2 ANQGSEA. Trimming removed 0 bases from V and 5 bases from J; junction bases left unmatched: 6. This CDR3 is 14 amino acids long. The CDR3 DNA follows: TGCAGCGTTGAAGATGGGCAGGGGGCCGACGAGCAGTACTTC. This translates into CSVEDGQGADEQYF.

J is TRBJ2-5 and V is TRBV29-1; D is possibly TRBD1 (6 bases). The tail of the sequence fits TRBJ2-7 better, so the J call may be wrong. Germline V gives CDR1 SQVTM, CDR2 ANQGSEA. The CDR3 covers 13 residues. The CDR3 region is CSVTQGPPDEQYF. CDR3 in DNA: TGCAGCGTCACACAGGGCCCCCCGGACGAGCAGTACTTC.

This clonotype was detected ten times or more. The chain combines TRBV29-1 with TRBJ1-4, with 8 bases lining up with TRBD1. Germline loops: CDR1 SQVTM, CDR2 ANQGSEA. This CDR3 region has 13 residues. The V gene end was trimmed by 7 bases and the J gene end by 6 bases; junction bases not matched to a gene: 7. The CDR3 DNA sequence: TGCAGCGCCGAGGGACAGGTTCATGAAAAACTGTTTTTT. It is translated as CSAEGQVHEKLFF. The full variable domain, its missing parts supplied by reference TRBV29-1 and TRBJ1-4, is SAVISQKPSRDICQRGTSLTIQCQVDSQVTMMFWYRQQPGQSLTLIATANQGSEATYESGFVIDKFPISRPNLTFSTLTVSNMSPEDSSIYLCSAEGQVHEKLFFGSGTQLSVL.

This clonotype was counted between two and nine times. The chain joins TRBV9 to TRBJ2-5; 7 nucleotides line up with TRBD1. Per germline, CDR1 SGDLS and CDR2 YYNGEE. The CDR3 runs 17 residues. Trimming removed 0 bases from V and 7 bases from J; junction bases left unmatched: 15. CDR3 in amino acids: CASSVGSTGALSGTQYF. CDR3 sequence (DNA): TGTGCCAGCAGCGTAGGGTCAACAGGGGCCCTCTCCGGGACCCAGTACTTC.

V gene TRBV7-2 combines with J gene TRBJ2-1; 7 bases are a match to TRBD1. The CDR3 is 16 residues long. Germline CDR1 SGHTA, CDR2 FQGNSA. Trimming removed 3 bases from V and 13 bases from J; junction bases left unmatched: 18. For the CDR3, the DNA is TGTGCCAGCAGCTTGACCAGGACAGGAGGTTGGGAGACCCAGTTCTTC. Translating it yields CASSLTRTGGWETQFF.

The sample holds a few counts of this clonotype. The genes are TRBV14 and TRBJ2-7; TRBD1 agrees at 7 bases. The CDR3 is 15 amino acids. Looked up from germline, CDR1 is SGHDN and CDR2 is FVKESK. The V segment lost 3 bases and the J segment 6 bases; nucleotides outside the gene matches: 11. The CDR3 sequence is CASSQTGTRFGEQYF. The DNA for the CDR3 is TGTGCCAGCAGCCAGACAGGGACCAGGTTTGGCGAGCAGTACTTC.